This passage covers 20 T cell receptor beta chains from one sample sequenced in a study of blood T cell repertoires in COVID-19. Clones were sequenced by immunoSEQ multiplex PCR, and TCRdb holds only the in-frame ones, with some missing. The sample records a few hundred thousand clones, around 86% being singletons. Material for sequencing was PBMCs or T cells enriched from blood (not recorded which). The receptors derive from a woman aged 40-49 years with acute COVID-19.

The V call is TRBV4-2, the J call TRBJ2-7; 13 bases map to TRBD2. Germline assignment: CDR1 LGHNA and CDR2 YNFKEQ. The CDR3 loop spans 17 amino acids. J gave up 5 bases and V 3 bases, and 10 bases lay outside the gene matches. The CDR3 spells CASSQNSRTSGSHEQYF. CDR3 sequence (DNA): TGTGCCAGCAGCCAGAACTCTCGGACTAGCGGGAGCCACGAGCAGTACTTC.

The sample holds one count of this clone. The CDR3 spells CASSLSGQHYGYTF. The CDR3, as DNA: TGTGCCAGCAGTTTATCGGGACAGCACTATGGCTACACCTTC. The rearrangement links TRBV27 to TRBJ1-2; 7 bases are shared with TRBD1. Germline V CDR1 and CDR2: MNHEY, SMNVEV (reference sequence). After removal of 0 bases from V and 3 bases from J, the junction contained 1 base not matched to a gene. CDR3 length: 14 amino acids.

V and J are TRBV9 and TRBJ2-7, with TRBD1 matching over 10 bases. V was clipped by 3 bases and J by 5 bases; unmatched bases: 11. CDR1 and CDR2 (germline): SGDLS, YYNGEE. The CDR3 has 16 residues. CDR3 sequence reads: CASSAETGGARNEQYF. In DNA, the CDR3 is TGTGCCAGCAGCGCCGAGACAGGGGGCGCGAGGAACGAGCAGTACTTC.

CDR3 amino acids: CASSQEGGLNTEAFF. CDR3 coding DNA: TGTGCCAGCAGCCAAGAAGGCGGCCTAAACACTGAAGCTTTCTTT. This rearrangement joins TRBV4-2 to TRBJ1-1, with no clear D. V dropped 0 bases and J dropped 2 bases, with 10 bases sitting between them. This CDR3 is 15 amino acids long. Germline CDR1 LGHNA, CDR2 YNFKEQ.

This clone has more than one count but fewer than ten. The V and J genes are TRBV30 and TRBJ2-3; D gene uncertain. Per the germline V gene, CDR1 is GTSNPN and CDR2 is SVGIG (reference sequence). V gave up 0 bases and J gave up 4 bases, with 8 bases separating them. The CDR3 consists of 13 residues. The CDR3 DNA follows: TGTGCCTGGAGTGTACGGTTAGCAGATACGCAGTATTTT. Residues: CAWSVRLADTQYF.

The rearrangement joins TRBV20-1 to TRBJ1-4; D uncertain. Per the germline V gene, CDR1 is DFQATT and CDR2 is SNEGSKA (reference sequence). The CDR3 contains 11 residues. With 4 bases removed from V and 8 bases from J, the gap between germline ends came to 8 bases. CDR3 sequence reads: CSATAREKLFF. The CDR3, as DNA: TGCAGTGCTACGGCTAGGGAAAAACTGTTTTTT.

This rearrangement joins TRBV11-2 to TRBJ1-2, with D possibly TRBD1 on 5 matching bases. V was pared by 5 bases and J by 4 bases, with 11 bases between. Germline values: CDR1 SGHAT, CDR2 FQNNGV. The CDR3 has 13 amino acids. CDR3 in amino acids: CASSPLTGYGYTF. As DNA, the CDR3 is TGTGCCAGCAGCCCACTCACAGGCTATGGCTACACCTTC.

CDR3 loop: CASSPGRGNYGYTF. In DNA, the CDR3 is TGTGCCAGCAGCCCCGGGAGGGGTAACTATGGCTACACCTTC. The V gene is TRBV28, the J gene TRBJ1-2; a weak D match, TRBD1 (5 bases). From germline, CDR1 is MDHEN and CDR2 SYDVKM. V dropped 6 bases and J dropped 1 base, with 12 bases sitting between them. The CDR3 contains 14 residues.

The gene calls are TRBV19 and TRBJ1-5; 7 nucleotides align to TRBD1. The CDR3 runs 15 residues. Germline-derived CDR1 and CDR2 are LNHDA and SQIVND (reference sequence). V lost 4 bases, J lost 5 bases, and 8 bases stayed unmatched. CDR3 sequence: CASSTYRDSYQPQHF. The CDR3 DNA is TGTGCCAGTAGTACCTACCGGGACAGCTATCAGCCCCAGCATTTT.

This chain connects TRBV28 to TRBJ2-1, with a weak D call TRBD2 (5 bases). The germline CDR1 and CDR2 sequences are MDHEN and SYDVKM. The CDR3 contains 15 residues. Trimming cost V 4 bases and J 5 bases, with 15 bases left between them. The CDR3 here is CASSSDGRLHNEQFF. The CDR3 DNA reads as TGTGCCAGCAGTTCCGATGGGAGACTTCACAATGAGCAGTTCTTC.

The chain uses TRBV5-1 and TRBJ2-1; the D gene is possibly TRBD2 (5 bases). The CDR3 loop spans 15 amino acids. With 0 bases removed from V and 0 bases from J, the gap between germline ends came to 7 bases. CDR1 is SGHRS, CDR2 YFSETQ, per germline. The CDR3 sequence: CASSLGGGSYNEQFF. CDR3 bases: TGCGCCAGCAGCTTGGGCGGAGGCTCCTACAATGAGCAGTTCTTC.

The chain couples TRBV11-2 to TRBJ2-6; D might be TRBD2 (5 bases). The CDR3 is 16 amino acids. Trimming left V 6 bases short and J 2 bases short, with 14 bases between. CDR1 and CDR2 from the germline V gene are SGHAT and FQNNGV. The CDR3 here is CASSPGGLAGANVLTF. The CDR3 DNA reads TGTGCCAGCAGTCCCGGAGGCTTGGCTGGGGCCAACGTCCTGACTTTC.

J is TRBJ2-1 and V is TRBV7-2, with D possibly matching TRBD1 (5 bases). The CDR3 is 14 amino acids. Germline assignment: CDR1 SGHTA and CDR2 FQGNSA. The V gene lost 1 base and the J gene lost 4 bases, with 8 bases spanning the gap. The CDR3 bases are TGTGCCAGCAGCTTAGTTGACAGTTACAATGAGCAGTTCTTC. It yields the protein CASSLVDSYNEQFF.

The chain joins TRBV3-1 (or the pseudogene TRBV3-2) to TRBJ2-2, with D perhaps matching TRBD2 (6 bases). Germline CDR1 reads LGHDT; CDR2 reads YNNKEL (reference sequence). The CDR3 contains 19 residues. Trimming removed 0 bases at V and 1 base at J, with 18 bases between. The CDR3 nucleotides are TGTGCCAGCAGCCAAGATAGTCTCAGCGGGCTAGGGAACACCGGGGAGCTGTTTTTT. This encodes CASSQDSLSGLGNTGELFF.

This clone was picked up one time. V gene TRBV2 combines with J gene TRBJ2-4; weak D call: TRBD2 (6 bases). The CDR3 has 16 residues. The germline V gene has CDR1 SNHLY and CDR2 FYNNEI. With 4 bases removed from V and 0 bases from J, the gap between germline ends came to 13 bases. The CDR3 nucleotides read TGTGCCAGCAGTGTGGGGGGTGTACTAGCCAAAAACATTCAGTACTTC. Its protein is CASSVGGVLAKNIQYF.

V gene TRBV2 combines with J gene TRBJ2-7, with D perhaps TRBD1 (6 bases). Trimming stripped 6 bases from V and 1 base from J, with 19 bases between. The CDR3 has 16 amino acids. CDR1 is SNHLY, CDR2 FYNNEI, per germline. The CDR3 loop is CASRGPSRTGSYEQYF. The CDR3 DNA reads as TGTGCCAGCAGGGGCCCCTCGCGCACAGGGTCCTACGAGCAGTACTTC.

This chain links TRBV5-1 with TRBJ2-1, with D uncertain. With 0 bases removed from V and 3 bases from J, the gap between germline ends came to 4 bases. Germline CDR1 is SGHRS and CDR2 is YFSETQ. The CDR3 has 13 residues. CDR3 region: CASSLASYNEQFF. The CDR3 DNA reads TGCGCCAGCAGCTTGGCCAGCTACAATGAGCAGTTCTTC.

This chain connects TRBV5-1 to TRBJ2-3, with a tentative D call TRBD1 (6 bases). Germline V gene data show CDR1 as SGHRS and CDR2 as YFSETQ. This CDR3 has 15 amino acids. V shed 3 bases and J shed 5 bases, with 16 bases lying between them. In DNA, the CDR3 is TGCGCCAGCAGCTCCGGACAGTTGGCCGGAGATACGCAGTATTTT. Translation gives CASSSGQLAGDTQYF.

This clone was detected only a few times. This chain uses TRBV28 with TRBJ2-7; D is unclear. CDR3 length equals 14 residues. Trimming shortened V by 4 bases and J by 1 base, and 11 bases separated the two germline ends. The germline V gene has CDR1 MDHEN and CDR2 SYDVKM. CDR3 sequence reads: CASSSGFVSYEQYF. The CDR3, as DNA: TGTGCCAGCAGTTCAGGCTTCGTATCCTACGAGCAGTACTTC. The variable domain in full, with the rest retrieved from reference TRBV28 and TRBJ2-7, is DVKVTQSSRYLVKRTGEKVFLECVQDMDHENMFWYRQDPGLGLRLIYFSYDVKMKEKGDIPEGYSVSREKKERFSLILESASTNQTSMYLCASSSGFVSYEQYFGPGTRLTVT.

The chain links TRBV5-6 to TRBJ2-7; tentative D call: TRBD1 (6 bases). V was shortened by 4 bases and J by 0 bases, with 8 bases between the two germline ends. CDR1 and CDR2 from the germline V gene are SGHDT and YYEEEE. This CDR3 is 13 amino acids long. The CDR3 nucleotides read TGTGCCAGCAGCGACAGGACCTCCTACGAGCAGTACTTC. It translates to CASSDRTSYEQYF.